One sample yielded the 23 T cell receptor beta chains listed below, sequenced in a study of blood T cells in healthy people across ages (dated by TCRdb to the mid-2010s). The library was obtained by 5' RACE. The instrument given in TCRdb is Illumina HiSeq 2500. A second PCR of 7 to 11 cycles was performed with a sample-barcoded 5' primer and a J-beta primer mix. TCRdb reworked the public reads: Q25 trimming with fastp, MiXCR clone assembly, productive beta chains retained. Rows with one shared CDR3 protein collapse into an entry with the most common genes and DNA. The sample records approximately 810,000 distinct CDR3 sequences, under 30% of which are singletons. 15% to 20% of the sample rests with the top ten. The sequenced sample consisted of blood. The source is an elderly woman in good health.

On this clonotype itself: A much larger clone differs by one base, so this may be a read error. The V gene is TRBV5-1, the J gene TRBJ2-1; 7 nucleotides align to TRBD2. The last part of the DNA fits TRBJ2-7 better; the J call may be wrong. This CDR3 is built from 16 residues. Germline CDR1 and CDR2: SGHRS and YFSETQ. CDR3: CASSVSGSGAYNEQYF. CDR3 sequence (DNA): TGCGCCAGCTCGGTCTCGGGGAGCGGGGCCTACAATGAGCAGTACTTC.

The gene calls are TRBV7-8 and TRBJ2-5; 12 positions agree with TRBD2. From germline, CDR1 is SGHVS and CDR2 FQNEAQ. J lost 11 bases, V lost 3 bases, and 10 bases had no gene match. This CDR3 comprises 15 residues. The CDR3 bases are TGTGCCAGCAGCTTGCCTAGCGGGGGGGCCTATGAGCAGTACTTC. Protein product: CASSLPSGGAYEQYF.

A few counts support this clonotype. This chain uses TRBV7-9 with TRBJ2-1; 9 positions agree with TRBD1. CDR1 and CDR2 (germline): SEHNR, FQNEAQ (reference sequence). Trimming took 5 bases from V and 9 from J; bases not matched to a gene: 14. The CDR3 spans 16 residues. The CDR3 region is CASSDRDRVIRSEQFF. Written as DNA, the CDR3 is TGTGCCAGCAGCGACCGGGACAGGGTGATTAGAAGTGAGCAGTTCTTC.

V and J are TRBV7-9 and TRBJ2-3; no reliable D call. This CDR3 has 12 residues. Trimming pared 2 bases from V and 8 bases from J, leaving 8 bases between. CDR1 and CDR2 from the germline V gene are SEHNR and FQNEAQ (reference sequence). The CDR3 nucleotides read TGTGCCAGCAGCTTATCGAGAGGTACGCAGTATTTT. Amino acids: CASSLSRGTQYF.

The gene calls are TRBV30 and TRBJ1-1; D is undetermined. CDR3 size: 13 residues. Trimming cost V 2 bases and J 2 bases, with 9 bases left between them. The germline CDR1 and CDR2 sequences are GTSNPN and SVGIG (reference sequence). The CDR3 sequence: CAWSYGSNTEAFF. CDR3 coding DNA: TGTGCCTGGAGTTATGGCTCCAACACTGAAGCTTTCTTT.

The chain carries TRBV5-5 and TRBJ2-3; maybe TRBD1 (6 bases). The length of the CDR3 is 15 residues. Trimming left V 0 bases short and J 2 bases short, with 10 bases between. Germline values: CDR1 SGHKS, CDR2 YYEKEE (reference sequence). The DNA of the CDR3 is TGTGCCAGCAGCTTGGTGGGGGCTTTCACAGATACGCAGTATTTT. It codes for CASSLVGAFTDTQYF.

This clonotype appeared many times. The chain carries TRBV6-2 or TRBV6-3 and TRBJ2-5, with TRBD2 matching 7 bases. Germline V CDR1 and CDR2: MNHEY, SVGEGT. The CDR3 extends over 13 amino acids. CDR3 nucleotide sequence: TGTGGCATACAGCGGGGAGGGCAGGAGACCCAGTACTTC. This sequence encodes CGIQRGGQETQYF.

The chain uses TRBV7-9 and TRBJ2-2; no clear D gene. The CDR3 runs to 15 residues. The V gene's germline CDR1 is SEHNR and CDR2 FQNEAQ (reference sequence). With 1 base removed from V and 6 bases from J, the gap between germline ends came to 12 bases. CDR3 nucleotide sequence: TGTGCCAGCAGCTTAGGAAGTGGGATACCCGGGGAGCTGTTTTTT. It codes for CASSLGSGIPGELFF.

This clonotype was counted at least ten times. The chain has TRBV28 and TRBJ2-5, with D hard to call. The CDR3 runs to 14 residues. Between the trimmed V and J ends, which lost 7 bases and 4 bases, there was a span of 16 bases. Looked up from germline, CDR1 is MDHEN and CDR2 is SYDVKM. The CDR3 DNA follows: TGTGCCAGCACCGTAGACTCGGTCCGAGAGACCCAGTACTTC. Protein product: CASTVDSVRETQYF.

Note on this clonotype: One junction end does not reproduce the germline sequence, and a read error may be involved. The DNA of the CDR3 is TGTGCCGGCAGCTTAGACAGGGGGCGGGAGCAGTACTTC. This codes for CAGSLDRGREQYF. The V gene is TRBV7-2, the J gene TRBJ2-7; TRBD1 matches at 10 bases. This CDR3 is built from 13 residues. Germline V gene data show CDR1 as SGHTA and CDR2 as FQGNSA.

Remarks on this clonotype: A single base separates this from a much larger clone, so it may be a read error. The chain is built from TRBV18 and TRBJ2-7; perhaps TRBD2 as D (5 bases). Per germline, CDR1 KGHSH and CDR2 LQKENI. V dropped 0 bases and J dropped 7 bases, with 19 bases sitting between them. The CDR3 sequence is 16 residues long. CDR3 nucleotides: TGTGCCAGCTCACCACCGCACCTAGTGAGGGCCAATGAGCAGTACTTC. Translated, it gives CASSPPHLVRANEQYF.

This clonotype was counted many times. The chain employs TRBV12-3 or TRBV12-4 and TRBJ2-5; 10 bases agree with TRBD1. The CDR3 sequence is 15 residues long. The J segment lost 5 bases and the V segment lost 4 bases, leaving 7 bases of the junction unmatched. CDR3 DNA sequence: TGTGCCAGCAGTTCGAGACAGGGGGCAGGGGAGACCCAGTACTTC. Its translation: CASSSRQGAGETQYF.

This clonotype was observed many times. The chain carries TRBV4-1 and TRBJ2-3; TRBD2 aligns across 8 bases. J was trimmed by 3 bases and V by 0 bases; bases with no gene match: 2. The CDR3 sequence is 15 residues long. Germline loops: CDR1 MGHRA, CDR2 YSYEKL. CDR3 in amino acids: CASSQDGLATDTQYF. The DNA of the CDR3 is TGCGCCAGCAGCCAAGATGGACTAGCTACAGATACGCAGTATTTT.

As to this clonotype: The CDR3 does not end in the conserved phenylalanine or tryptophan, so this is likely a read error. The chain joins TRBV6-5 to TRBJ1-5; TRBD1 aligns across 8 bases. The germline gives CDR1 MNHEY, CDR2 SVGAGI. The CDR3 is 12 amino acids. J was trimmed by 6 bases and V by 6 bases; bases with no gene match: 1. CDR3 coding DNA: TGTGCCAGCAGGACAGGGGTTCAGCCCCAGCATGTT. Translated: CASRTGVQPQHV.

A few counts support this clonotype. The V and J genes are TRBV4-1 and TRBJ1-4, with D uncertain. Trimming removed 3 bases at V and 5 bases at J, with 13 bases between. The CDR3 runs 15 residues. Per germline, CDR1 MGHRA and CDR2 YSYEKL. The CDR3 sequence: CASSHLGGLNEKLFF. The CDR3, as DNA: TGCGCCAGCAGCCATTTGGGAGGGCTGAATGAAAAACTGTTTTTT.

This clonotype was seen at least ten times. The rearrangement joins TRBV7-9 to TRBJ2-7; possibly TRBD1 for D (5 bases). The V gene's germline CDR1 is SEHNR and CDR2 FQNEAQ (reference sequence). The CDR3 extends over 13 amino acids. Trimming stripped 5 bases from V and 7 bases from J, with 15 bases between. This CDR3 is CASSLLRGWEQYF. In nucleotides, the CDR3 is TGTGCCAGCAGCCTCCTTAGGGGATGGGAGCAGTACTTC.

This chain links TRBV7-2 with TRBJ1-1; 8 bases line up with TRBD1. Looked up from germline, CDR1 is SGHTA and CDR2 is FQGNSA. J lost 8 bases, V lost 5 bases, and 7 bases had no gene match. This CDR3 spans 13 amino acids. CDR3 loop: CASSRTRDREAFF. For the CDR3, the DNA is TGTGCCAGCAGCCGAACCAGGGACAGGGAAGCTTTCTTT.

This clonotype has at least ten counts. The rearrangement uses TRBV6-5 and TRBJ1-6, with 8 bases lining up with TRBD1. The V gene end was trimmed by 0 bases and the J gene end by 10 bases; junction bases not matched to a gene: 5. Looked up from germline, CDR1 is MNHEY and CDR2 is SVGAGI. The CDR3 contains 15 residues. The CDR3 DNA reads TGTGCCAGCAGTTACTCGACAGGGGTCGGGTCACCCCTCCACTTT. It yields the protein CASSYSTGVGSPLHF.

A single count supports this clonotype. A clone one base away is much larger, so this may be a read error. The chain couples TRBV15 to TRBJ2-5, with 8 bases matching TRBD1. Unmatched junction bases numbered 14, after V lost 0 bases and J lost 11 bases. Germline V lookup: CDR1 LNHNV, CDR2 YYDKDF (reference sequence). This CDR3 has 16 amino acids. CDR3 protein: CATSRDAGQGLDEQYF. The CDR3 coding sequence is TGTGCCACCAGCAGAGATGCCGGACAGGGATTGGATGAGCAGTACTTC.

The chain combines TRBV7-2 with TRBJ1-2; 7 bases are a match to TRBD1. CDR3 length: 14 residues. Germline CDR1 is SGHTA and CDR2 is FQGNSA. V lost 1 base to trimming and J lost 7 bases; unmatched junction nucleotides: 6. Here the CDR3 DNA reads TGTGCCAGCAGCTTAGGAGAGGGGGCGGGTGGCTACACCTTC. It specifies CASSLGEGAGGYTF.

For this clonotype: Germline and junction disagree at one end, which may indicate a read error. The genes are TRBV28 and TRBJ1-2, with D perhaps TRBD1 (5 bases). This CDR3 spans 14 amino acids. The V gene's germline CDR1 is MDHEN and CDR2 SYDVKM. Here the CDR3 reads CTSSFSGLDYGYTF. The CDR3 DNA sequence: TGTACCAGCAGTTTTTCGGGGCTAGACTATGGCTACACCTTC.

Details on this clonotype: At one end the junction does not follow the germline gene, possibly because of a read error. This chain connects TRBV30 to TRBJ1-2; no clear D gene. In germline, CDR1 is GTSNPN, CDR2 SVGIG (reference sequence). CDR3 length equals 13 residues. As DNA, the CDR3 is TGTGCCCGGAGTGTCTGGGAGAACTATGGCTACACCTTC. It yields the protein CARSVWENYGYTF.

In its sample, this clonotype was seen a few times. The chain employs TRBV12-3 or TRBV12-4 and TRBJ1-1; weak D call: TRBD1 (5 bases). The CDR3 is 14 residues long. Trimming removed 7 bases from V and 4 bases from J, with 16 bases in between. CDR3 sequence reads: CASNRRDGSTEAFF. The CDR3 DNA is TGTGCCAGCAACAGAAGGGACGGGAGCACTGAAGCTTTCTTT.